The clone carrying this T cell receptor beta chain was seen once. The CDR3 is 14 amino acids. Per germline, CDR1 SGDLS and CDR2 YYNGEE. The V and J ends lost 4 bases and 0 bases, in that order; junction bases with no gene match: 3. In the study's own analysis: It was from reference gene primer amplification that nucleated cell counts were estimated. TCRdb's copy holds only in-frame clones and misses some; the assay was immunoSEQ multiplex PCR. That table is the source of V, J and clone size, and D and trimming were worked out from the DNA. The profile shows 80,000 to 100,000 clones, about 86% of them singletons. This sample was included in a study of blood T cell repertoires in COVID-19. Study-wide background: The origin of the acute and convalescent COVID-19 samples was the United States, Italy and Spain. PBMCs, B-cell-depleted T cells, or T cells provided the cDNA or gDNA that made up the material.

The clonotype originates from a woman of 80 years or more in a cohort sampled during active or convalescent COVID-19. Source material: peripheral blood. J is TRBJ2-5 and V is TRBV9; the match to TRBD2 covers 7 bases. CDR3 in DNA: TGTGCCAGCAGCCGGGACTACAACCAAGAGACCCAGTACTTC. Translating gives CASSRDYNQETQYF.